This is a list of T cell receptor beta chains from one sample in a study of shared clonotypes between healthy human individuals. The data were produced by immunoSEQ multiplex PCR, yet TCRdb's version contains in-frame clones alone and is incomplete. The sample has about 2.2 million clones, about 93% seen once. Sample: naive CD8+ T cells from PBMCs. These receptors all stem from a man aged 18 to 29 in good health. Some clones in this sample may be carry-over from other donors' samples. The CDR3 runs from the conserved cysteine through the conserved F or W. A D gene is named only where the DNA matches it firmly. The listing skips clone size in some rows; elsewhere it reads once, few, many or a size class.

>TRBJ2-7|TRBV5-6|TRBD1|NA
TGTGCCAGCAGCAGGACAGGGGAGATGGATCGCGAGCAGTACTTC
CASSRTGEMDREQYF
>TRBJ2-5|TRBV4-1|NA|NA
TGCGCCAGCAGCCAACTCCCTTGGGCGACCCAGTACTTC
CASSQLPWATQYF
>TRBJ1-4|TRBV15|TRBD1|NA
TGTGCCACCAGCAGAGATCTCGGCACAGGGGGCGGGAGGGTAACTAATGAAAAACTGTTTTTT
CATSRDLGTGGGRVTNEKLFF
>TRBJ2-2|TRBV9|TRBD2|NA
TGTGCCAGCACTTTAGCGGGCGCCGGGGAGCTGTTTTTT
CASTLAGAGELFF
>TRBJ1-1|TRBV6-5|NA|NA
TGTGCCAGCAGTTACTCGAGTAGGGCGGTGGTAACTGAAGCTTTCTTT
CASSYSSRAVVTEAFF
>TRBJ2-7|TRBV28|NA|NA
TGTGCCAGCAGCACCCCGGTCGAGCAGTACTTC
CASSTPVEQYF
>TRBJ1-1|TRBV28|TRBD1|NA
TGTGCCAGCAGTTTAGGACAGGGTGGCACTGAAGCTTTCTTT
CASSLGQGGTEAFF
>TRBJ2-1|TRBV2|NA|NA
TGTGCCAGCAGAGCCTCGGGGATCTCCTACAATGAGCAGTTCTTC
CASRASGISYNEQFF
>TRBJ1-2|TRBV9|NA|NA
TGTGCCAGCAGCGTAAAGGACAGTCACTATGGCTACACCTTC
CASSVKDSHYGYTF
>TRBJ1-1|TRBV9|NA|NA
TGTGCCAGCAGCCCTTATCCAGGCCACACTGAAGCTTTCTTT
CASSPYPGHTEAFF
>TRBJ2-3|TRBV27|TRBD1|NA
TGTGCCAGCAGGGACAGGGAAACAGATACGCAGTATTTT
CASRDRETDTQYF
>TRBJ1-5|TRBV19|NA|once
TGTGCCAGTAGTCTAGTCAGGGACACTAGCAATCAGCCCCAGCATTTT
CASSLVRDTSNQPQHF
>TRBJ1-5|TRBV2|TRBD1|NA
TGTGCCACCGGACAGGGGCTTTATCAGCCCCAGCATTTT
CATGQGLYQPQHF
>TRBJ2-6|TRBV27|NA|NA
TGTGCCAGCAGTTTATCCCTAAGGCGCTCTGGGGCCAACGTCCTGACTTTC
CASSLSLRRSGANVLTF
>TRBJ2-3|TRBV7-9|NA|NA
TGTGCCAGCAGCCGAACGGGCCCAGAGCAACCCAAAATAGATACGCAGTATTTT
CASSRTGPEQPKIDTQYF
>TRBJ2-1|TRBV19|NA|NA
TGTGCCAGTAAGACCGGGACAAATTACAATGAGCAGTTCTTC
CASKTGTNYNEQFF
>TRBJ2-3|TRBV28|TRBD1|NA
TGTGCCAGCAGTTCCTTGACAGGGTCGAGGGCGGATACGCAGTATTTT
CASSSLTGSRADTQYF
>TRBJ2-2|TRBV4-2|NA|NA
TGTGCCAGCAGCCCATGGTCCGGGGAGCTGTTTTTT
CASSPWSGELFF
>TRBJ2-1|TRBV11-3|NA|NA
TGTGCCAGCAGCTTGCGGGGCTACAATGAGCAGTTCTTC
CASSLRGYNEQFF
>TRBJ2-1|TRBV6-5|NA|once
TGTGCCAGCAGTTACTCGAAAGGCAATGAGCAGTTCTTC
CASSYSKGNEQFF
>TRBJ2-7|TRBV5-6|TRBD2|NA
TGTGCCAGCAGCGGCGGGAGCTCCTACGAGCAGTACTTC
CASSGGSSYEQYF
>TRBJ2-7|TRBV6-1|TRBD2|NA
TGTGCCAGCGCACTAGCGATCTCCTACGAGCAGTACTTC
CASALAISYEQYF
>TRBJ1-1|TRBV6-5|NA|NA
TGTGCCAGCAGTTACTCCGGGCCCCGAGCTGAAGCTTTCTTT
CASSYSGPRAEAFF
>TRBJ2-2|TRBV29-1|TRBD2|NA
TGCAGCGTTGTTTTTGCCGGGGGGAAAACCGGGGAGCTGTTTTTT
CSVVFAGGKTGELFF
>TRBJ2-7|TRBV2|NA|NA
TGTGCCATCACTCCCGTTGAACAGCGCGAGCAGTACTTC
CAITPVEQREQYF
>TRBJ2-1|TRBV28|TRBD2|NA
TGTGCCAGCAGTTACTCCCCGACTAGCCCTGAGCAGTTCTTC
CASSYSPTSPEQFF
>TRBJ2-7|TRBV5-5|TRBD1|NA
TGTGCCAGCAGTCAGGACAGGGCAGGGTCCTACGAGCAGTACTTC
CASSQDRAGSYEQYF
>TRBJ2-1|TRBV11-3|TRBD2|once
TGTGCCAGCCAACTAGCGGGAGGGGACAATGAGCAGTTCTTC
CASQLAGGDNEQFF
>TRBJ2-5|TRBV4-1|NA|NA
TGCGCCAGCAGCCAAGGGACACCAGAGACCCAGTACTTC
CASSQGTPETQYF
>TRBJ2-2|TRBV28|NA|NA
TGTGCCAGCAGATTAACGGCCCGGGGGACAGTGAACACCGGGGAGCTGTTTTTT
CASRLTARGTVNTGELFF
>TRBJ2-3|TRBV19|NA|NA
TGTGCCAGTAGTACGCGAGGTTCAGATACGCAGTATTTT
CASSTRGSDTQYF
>TRBJ1-1|TRBV11-2|NA|NA
TGTGCCAGCAGCTTCCCTCACCAGGCCACTGAAGCTTTCTTT
CASSFPHQATEAFF
>TRBJ2-6|TRBV9|NA|NA
TGTGCCAGCAGCGTAGCTTCAGGGAGGGCCAACGTCCTGACTTTC
CASSVASGRANVLTF
>TRBJ2-3|TRBV9|TRBD2|NA
TGTGCCAGCAGCGGACTAGCGGGAGGGGGCACAGATACGCAGTATTTT
CASSGLAGGGTDTQYF
>TRBJ2-3|TRBV7-8|NA|NA
TGTGCCAGCAGCTTAGGGAGGTCAGATACGCAGTATTTT
CASSLGRSDTQYF
>TRBJ2-7|TRBV9|NA|NA
TGTGCCAGCAGTATGGGACGCACGGGCGAGCAGTACTTC
CASSMGRTGEQYF
>TRBJ2-6|TRBV7-3|TRBD1|NA
TGTGCCACTTCGACAGGGGCAGCTGGGGCCAACGTCCTGACTTTC
CATSTGAAGANVLTF
>TRBJ2-3|TRBV27|TRBD2|NA
TGTGCCAGCAGTTTAATGGCTAGCGGGAGGGATACGCAGTATTTT
CASSLMASGRDTQYF
>TRBJ1-2|TRBV27|TRBD1|NA
TGTGCCAGCAGTTTCTCGGGACAGCACTATGGCTACACCTTC
CASSFSGQHYGYTF
>TRBJ2-7|TRBV27|TRBD2|NA
TGTGCCAGCAGCCAGATCCGGACTAGCGGGAGTTCCGAGCAGTACTTC
CASSQIRTSGSSEQYF
>TRBJ2-7|TRBV15|NA|NA
TGTGCCACCAGCAGAGAGAACCTGCTCTACGAGCAGTACTTC
CATSRENLLYEQYF
>TRBJ1-5|TRBV28|NA|once
TGTGCCAGCGCGCCGGAGGGTAGCAATCAGCCCCAGCATTTT
CASAPEGSNQPQHF
>TRBJ1-2|TRBV7-2|TRBD1|once
TGTGCCAGCAGCCGAGGGACAGGGGGCTCTGGCTACACCTTC
CASSRGTGGSGYTF
>TRBJ2-2|TRBV4-1|TRBD1|NA
TGCGCCAGCAGTGGGGACAGGGGGCGACCGACGAACACCGGGGAGCTGTTTTTT
CASSGDRGRPTNTGELFF
>TRBJ2-1|TRBV7-6|NA|NA
TGTGCCAGCAGCTACGATAGCGGCTACAATGAGCAGTTCTTC
CASSYDSGYNEQFF